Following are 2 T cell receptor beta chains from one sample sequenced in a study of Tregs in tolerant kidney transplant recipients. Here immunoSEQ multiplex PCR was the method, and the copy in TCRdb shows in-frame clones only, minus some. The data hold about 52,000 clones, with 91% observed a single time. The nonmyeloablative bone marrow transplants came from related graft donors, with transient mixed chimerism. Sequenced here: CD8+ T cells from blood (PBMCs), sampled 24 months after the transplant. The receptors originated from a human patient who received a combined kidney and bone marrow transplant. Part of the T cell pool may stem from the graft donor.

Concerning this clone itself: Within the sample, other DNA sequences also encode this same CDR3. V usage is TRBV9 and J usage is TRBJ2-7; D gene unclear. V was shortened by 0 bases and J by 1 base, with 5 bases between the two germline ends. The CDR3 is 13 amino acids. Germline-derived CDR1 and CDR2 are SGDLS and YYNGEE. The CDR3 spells CASSVDSSYEQYF. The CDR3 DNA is TGTGCCAGCAGCGTAGATTCGTCCTACGAGCAGTACTTC.

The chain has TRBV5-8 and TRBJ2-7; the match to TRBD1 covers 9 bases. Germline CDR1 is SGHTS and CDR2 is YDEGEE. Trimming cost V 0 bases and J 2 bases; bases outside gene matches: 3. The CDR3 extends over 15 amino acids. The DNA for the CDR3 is TGTGCCAGCAGCTTGGGGTGGACAGGGGCCTACGAGCAGTACTTC. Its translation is CASSLGWTGAYEQYF.